This entry features one T cell receptor (beta chain) sequence. The antigen is unknown. This sample was taken from a study of T cell responses to AZD1222 COVID-19 vaccine. Study observations and caveats: Unmutated variant regions are reportedly targeted by nearly half of spike-specific TCRs.

Generated by immunoSEQ multiplex PCR, the TCRdb table keeps only in-frame clones and is missing some. This table holds over 110,000 clones, about 92% found once. The CDR3 has 12 amino acids. V shed 6 bases, J shed 15 bases, and the junction held 8 bases outside the gene matches. Sample: peripheral blood, taken on day 0 of AZD1222 vaccination. The rearrangement joins TRBV12-3 or TRBV12-4 to TRBJ2-3, with TRBD2 matching 11 bases. This sequence was found in an adult in good health. CDR3 residues: CASRIAGGPEYF. The CDR3 coding sequence is TGTGCCAGCAGAATAGCGGGAGGGCCTGAATATTTT.